This T cell receptor beta chain is from a study of vaccination effects on CD4 cells after COVID-19. On the study more broadly: Following the second dose by a median of 72 days, the post-vaccine samples were obtained. Findings and caveats of the study: The study got few convalescent patients and did not collect any early post-infection timepoints.

This CDR3 region has 15 residues. CDR1 is MNHEY and CDR2 is SVGAGI in the germline V gene. The V segment lost 2 bases and the J segment 1 base; nucleotides outside the gene matches: 3. Measured with immunoSEQ multiplex PCR; TCRdb has only the in-frame clones, and not every one. The sample carries roughly 70,000 clones, under 80% recorded once. To note about this clone: Antigen: not known.

Viral peptide pools were used in the ViraFEST assay to expand antigen-specific CD4+ T cells, and sequencing came afterward. When around nine days of culture had elapsed, CD4+ T cells were isolated. Participants received two doses of either the BNT162b2 or mRNA-1273 vaccine. Peptides at roughly 10 ug/ml and IL-2 at approximately 9.7 IU/ml were added to a few million PBMC per well. It was on days 3 and 7 that half the medium was replaced with IL-2 medium. This sequence was found in a human donor who received a COVID-19 vaccine. The V gene is TRBV6-5, the J gene TRBJ1-2, with 8 nucleotides matching TRBD1. The sample consisted of CD4+ T cells from PBMCs cultured with HCoV-OC43 spike peptides, taken after COVID-19 vaccination. Subset noted: HCoV-OC43 spike overlapping peptide pool stimulation. Here the CDR3 reads CASSYTGQVNYGYTF. Written as DNA, the CDR3 is TGTGCCAGCAGTTACACGGGACAGGTTAACTATGGCTACACCTTC.